A selection of T cell receptor beta chains follows, all from one sample in a study of blood T cell repertoires in COVID-19. Measured with immunoSEQ multiplex PCR; TCRdb has only the in-frame clones, and not every one. The sample records 250,000 to 350,000 clones, approximately 88% being singletons. The sequencing sample was made of peripheral blood. These receptors were taken from a young man with active or convalescent COVID-19. CDR3s include the opening cysteine and the closing phenylalanine or tryptophan. Each record gives: clone size, D gene, V gene, J gene, CDR3 protein, CDR3 DNA. D genes are given only for firm matches. Rows may omit the clone size; those that give it use once, few, many or a size class.

>many|NA|TRBV5-1|TRBJ2-2
CASSSGLDANTGELFF
TGCGCCAGCAGCTCGGGACTGGACGCGAACACCGGGGAGCTGTTTTTT
>NA|NA|TRBV6-6|TRBJ1-4
CASSSTGKLFF
TGTGCCAGCAGTTCGACAGGAAAACTGTTTTTT
>NA|TRBD2|TRBV6-5|TRBJ2-3
CASTSLAGEDTQYF
TGTGCCAGCACCTCGCTAGCGGGGGAAGATACGCAGTATTTT
>NA|TRBD2|TRBV5-6|TRBJ2-2
CASSSGTSGPGELFF
TGTGCCAGCAGCTCCGGGACTAGCGGCCCCGGGGAGCTGTTTTTT
>NA|NA|TRBV12-3/TRBV12-4|TRBJ1-2
CASSGGYGYTF
TGTGCCAGCAGTGGGGGGTATGGCTACACCTTC
>NA|TRBD1|TRBV12-3/TRBV12-4|TRBJ2-2
CASRTGGPGELFF
TGTGCCAGCAGGACAGGGGGCCCCGGGGAGCTGTTTTTT
>NA|TRBD2|TRBV4-2|TRBJ2-3
CASSQDRSIAGGRTDTQYF
TGTGCCAGCAGCCAAGACCGGAGTATCGCGGGGGGTCGTACAGATACGCAGTATTTT
>NA|NA|TRBV19|TRBJ1-1
CASTSNGRGEAFF
TGTGCCAGTACCTCGAACGGGAGGGGAGAAGCTTTCTTT
>NA|TRBD2|TRBV4-1|TRBJ2-7
CASSPRVTSGGREQYF
TGCGCCAGCAGCCCGAGGGTGACTAGCGGGGGGCGCGAGCAGTACTTC
>NA|NA|TRBV13|TRBJ2-5
CASSLDSRGLQETQYF
TGTGCCAGCAGCTTAGATTCGCGGGGACTCCAAGAGACCCAGTACTTC
>NA|NA|TRBV5-5|TRBJ1-2
CASSLPDYGYTF
TGTGCCAGCAGCTTGCCCGACTATGGCTACACCTTC
>NA|NA|TRBV5-1|TRBJ2-7
CASSAYRDVTSYEQYF
TGCGCCAGCAGCGCCTACAGGGATGTTACCTCCTACGAGCAGTACTTC
>NA|NA|TRBV5-1|TRBJ1-1
CASSSGESDTEAFF
TGCGCCAGCAGTTCAGGGGAATCGGACACTGAAGCTTTCTTT
>NA|TRBD1|TRBV9|TRBJ2-7
CASSAPSNRGEQYF
TGTGCCAGCAGCGCGCCCTCCAACAGGGGCGAGCAGTACTTC
>NA|NA|TRBV2|TRBJ1-6
CASSRSRVNSYNSPLHF
TGTGCCAGCAGCCGCTCCAGGGTAAATTCCTATAATTCACCCCTCCACTTT
>NA|NA|TRBV21-1|TRBJ2-1
CASSKVESGGFYNEQFF
TGTGCCAGCAGCAAAGTCGAGAGCGGGGGGTTCTACAATGAGCAGTTCTTC
>NA|TRBD2|TRBV7-9|TRBJ2-7
CASSLAGTSYEQYF
TGTGCCAGCAGCTTAGCTGGGACTAGCTACGAGCAGTACTTC